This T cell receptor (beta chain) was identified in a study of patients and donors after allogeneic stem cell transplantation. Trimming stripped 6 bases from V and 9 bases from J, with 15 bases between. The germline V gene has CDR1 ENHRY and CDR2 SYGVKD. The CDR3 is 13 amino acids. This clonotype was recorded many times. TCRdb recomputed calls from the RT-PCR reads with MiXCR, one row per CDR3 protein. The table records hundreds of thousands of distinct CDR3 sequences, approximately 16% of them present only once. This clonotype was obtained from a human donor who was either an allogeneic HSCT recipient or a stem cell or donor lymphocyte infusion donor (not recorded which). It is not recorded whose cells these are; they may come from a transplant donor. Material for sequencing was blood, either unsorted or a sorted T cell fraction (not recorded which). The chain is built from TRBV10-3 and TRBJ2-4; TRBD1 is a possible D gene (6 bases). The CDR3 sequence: CAISGTSSPIQYF. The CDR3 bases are TGTGCCATCAGCGGGACATCGAGTCCCATTCAGTACTTC.